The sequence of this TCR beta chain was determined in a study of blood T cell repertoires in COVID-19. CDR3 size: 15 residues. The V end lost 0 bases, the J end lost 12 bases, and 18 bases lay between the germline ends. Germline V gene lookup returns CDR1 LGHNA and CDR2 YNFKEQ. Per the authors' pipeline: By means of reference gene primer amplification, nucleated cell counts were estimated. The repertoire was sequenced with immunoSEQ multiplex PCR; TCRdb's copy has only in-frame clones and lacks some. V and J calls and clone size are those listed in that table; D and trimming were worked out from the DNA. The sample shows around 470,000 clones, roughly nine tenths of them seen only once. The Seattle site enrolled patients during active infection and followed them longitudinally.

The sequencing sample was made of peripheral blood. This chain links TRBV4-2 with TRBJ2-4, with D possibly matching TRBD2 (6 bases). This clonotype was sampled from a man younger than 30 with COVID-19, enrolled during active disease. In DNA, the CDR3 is TGTGCCAGCAGCCAAGAAGGAGCTTGGGAGGCGGCTCAGTACTTC. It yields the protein CASSQEGAWEAAQYF.